The 4 T cell receptor beta chains below come from one sample, sequenced in a study of T cells in Graves' hyperthyroidism and ophthalmopathy. Authors of the study amplified TCR beta CDR3 regions from RNA transcripts. The primer set for the first-round RT-PCR of the TCR CDR3 was HTBI. Each CDR3 protein is one row after TCRdb ran MiXCR on the multiplex PCR reads. This sample has 150,000 or so distinct CDR3 sequences; roughly a fifth occur once, and the top ten carry about two thirds. Sequencing input: blood. Source of these receptors: a woman aged 45-60 years with Graves' hyperthyroidism that later progressed to Graves' ophthalmopathy.

This clonotype occurred a few times. Since a much larger clone is just one base distant, this may be a read error. The CDR3 end shows no conserved phenylalanine or tryptophan, and so a read error is likely. The rearrangement joins TRBV3-1 to TRBJ2-4; 8 bases line up with TRBD2. V shed 3 bases, J shed 0 bases, and the junction held 7 bases outside the gene matches. Germline V gives CDR1 LGHDT, CDR2 YNNKEL (reference sequence). This CDR3 region has 17 residues. This CDR3 is CASSHEIAGLAKNIQYL. The CDR3 region has the DNA TGTGCCAGCAGCCACGAAATAGCGGGACTAGCCAAAAACATTCAGTACCTC.

This clonotype showed up just once. The rearrangement joins TRBV20-1 to TRBJ2-5; no definite D call. The V gene's germline CDR1 is DFQATT and CDR2 SNEGSKA (reference sequence). V shed 0 bases and J shed 1 base, with 3 bases lying between them. The CDR3 contains 12 residues. CDR3 sequence: CSARDSQETQYF. CDR3 DNA: TGCAGTGCTAGAGACAGCCAAGAGACCCAGTACTTC.

As concerns this clonotype: This could be a read error, since a much larger clone is one nucleotide away. The J gene is TRBJ2-3, the V gene TRBV20-1, with 9 positions matching TRBD2. Germline-derived CDR1 and CDR2 are DFQATT and SNEGSKA (reference sequence). The CDR3 is 19 amino acids. V lost 3 bases, J lost 0 bases, and 16 bases stayed unmatched. CDR3 bases: TGCAGTGCTAGTGGGGAGACTAGCGGTATTTTTTCTAGCACAGATACGCAGTATTTT. Its protein is CSASGETSGIFSSTDTQYF.

In this sample, this clonotype turned up a few times. The chain has TRBV9 and TRBJ2-3; 7 bases are shared with TRBD2. Trimming cost V 3 bases and J 2 bases; bases outside gene matches: 6. In germline, CDR1 is SGDLS, CDR2 YYNGEE. This CDR3 contains 15 residues. CDR3 nucleotide sequence: TGTGCCAGCAGCGCCGGGACTAACCCCACAGATACGCAGTATTTT. This gives the protein CASSAGTNPTDTQYF.